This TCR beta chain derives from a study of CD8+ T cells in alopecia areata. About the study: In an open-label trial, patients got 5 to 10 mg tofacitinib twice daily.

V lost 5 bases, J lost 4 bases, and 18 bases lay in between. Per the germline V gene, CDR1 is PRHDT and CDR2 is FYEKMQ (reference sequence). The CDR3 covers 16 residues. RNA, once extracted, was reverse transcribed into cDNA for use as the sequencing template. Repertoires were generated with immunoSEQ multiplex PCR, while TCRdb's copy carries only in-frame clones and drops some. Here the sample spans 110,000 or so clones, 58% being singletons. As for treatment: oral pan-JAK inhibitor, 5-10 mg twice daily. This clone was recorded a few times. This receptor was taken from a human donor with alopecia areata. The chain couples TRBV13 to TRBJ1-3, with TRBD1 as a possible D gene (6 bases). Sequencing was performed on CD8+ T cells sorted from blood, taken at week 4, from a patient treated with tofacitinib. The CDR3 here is CASSAPTGGEGNTIYF. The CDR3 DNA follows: TGTGCCAGCAGCGCTCCGACGGGGGGCGAGGGAAACACCATATATTTT.